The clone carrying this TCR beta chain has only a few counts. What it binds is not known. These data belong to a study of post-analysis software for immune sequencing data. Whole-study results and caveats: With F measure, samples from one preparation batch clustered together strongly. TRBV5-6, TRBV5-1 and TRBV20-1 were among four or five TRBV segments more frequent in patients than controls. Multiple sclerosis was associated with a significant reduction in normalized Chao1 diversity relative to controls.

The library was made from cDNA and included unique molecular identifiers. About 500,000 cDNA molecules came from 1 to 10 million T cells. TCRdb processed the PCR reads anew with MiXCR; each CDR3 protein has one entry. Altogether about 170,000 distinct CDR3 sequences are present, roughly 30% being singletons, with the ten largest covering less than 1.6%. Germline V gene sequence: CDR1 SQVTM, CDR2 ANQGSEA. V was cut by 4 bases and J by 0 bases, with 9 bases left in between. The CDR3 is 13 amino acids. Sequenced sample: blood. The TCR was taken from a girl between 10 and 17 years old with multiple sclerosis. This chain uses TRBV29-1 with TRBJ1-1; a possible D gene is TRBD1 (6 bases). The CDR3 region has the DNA TGCAGCGTTGTGGGGGCCATGAACACTGAAGCTTTCTTT. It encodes CSVVGAMNTEAFF.